Below are 12 T cell receptor beta chains sequenced from a single sample in a study of shared T cell receptors in the human thymus. The table came from immunoSEQ multiplex PCR; TCRdb's copy has only in-frame clones and leaves some out. Of some 660,000 clones listed, over 75% are singletons. The same data also went into a second study, on human thymus T cells.

Sequenced material: thymocytes. Every receptor here comes from a boy younger than two with a congenital heart defect.

The V call is TRBV10-1, the J call TRBJ1-5, with TRBD1 as a possible D gene (6 bases). Trimming cost V 6 bases and J 9 bases, with 18 bases left between them. The CDR3 sequence is 14 residues long. Per the germline V gene, CDR1 is WNHNN and CDR2 is SYGVQD (reference sequence). CDR3 DNA sequence: TGCGCCAGCAGGGGGGCAGGACCCGCGTTGCCCCAGCATTTT. This codes for CASRGAGPALPQHF.

This clone was picked up a small number of times. The genes are TRBV7-9 and TRBJ1-1; D remains ambiguous. This CDR3 has 16 amino acids. Germline V gene lookup returns CDR1 SEHNR and CDR2 FQNEAQ (reference sequence). The V and J ends lost 8 bases and 4 bases respectively, with 23 bases between them. CDR3 residues: CASAYRGLGNFTEAFF. In DNA, the CDR3 is TGTGCCAGCGCTTATCGCGGACTTGGGAATTTCACTGAAGCTTTCTTT. Drawing the rest from reference TRBV7-9 and TRBJ1-1, the complete variable domain is DTGVSQNPRHKITKRGQNVTFRCDPISEHNRLYWYRQTLGQGPEFLTYFQNEAQLEKSRLLSDRFSAERPKGSFSTLEIQRTEQGDSAMYLCASAYRGLGNFTEAFFGQGTRLTVV.

The J gene is TRBJ2-1, the V gene TRBV11-2, with TRBD2 as a possible D gene (5 bases). Trimming stripped 5 bases from V and 4 bases from J, with 21 bases between. The germline V gene has CDR1 SGHAT and CDR2 FQNNGV. This CDR3 has 17 residues. The CDR3 DNA reads TGTGCCAGCAGCCCCCCGACCCCTAAGCGGAGATACAATGAGCAGTTCTTC. Protein sequence: CASSPPTPKRRYNEQFF.

The chain carries TRBV5-6 and TRBJ2-7; 10 bases fit TRBD1. Germline V gene sequence: CDR1 SGHDT, CDR2 YYEEEE. The trim removed 5 bases at V and 6 bases at J, leaving 8 bases unmatched. The CDR3 length is 14 residues. The CDR3 nucleotides are TGTGCCAGCAGTCCTGACAGGGGGCTTCTCGAGCAGTACTTC. As protein: CASSPDRGLLEQYF.

The genes are TRBV5-1 and TRBJ2-1, with 7 bases that match TRBD1. There are 16 residues in the CDR3. J was trimmed by 2 bases and V by 4 bases; bases with no gene match: 9. The germline gives CDR1 SGHRS, CDR2 YFSETQ. The DNA for the CDR3 is TGCGCCAGCAGCCTGGGACAGTCGGGCACCTACAATGAGCAGTTCTTC. Its translation is CASSLGQSGTYNEQFF.

J is TRBJ1-2 and V is TRBV5-6; TRBD1 matches at 8 bases. The CDR3 sequence is 14 residues long. CDR1 and CDR2 from the germline V gene are SGHDT and YYEEEE. Trimming took 4 bases from V and 5 from J; bases not matched to a gene: 7. CDR3 region: CASSTRTGIYGYTF. Here the CDR3 DNA reads TGTGCCAGCAGCACCCGGACAGGGATATATGGCTACACCTTC.

The chain has TRBV14 and TRBJ2-2; 8 bases map to TRBD2. CDR1 is SGHDN and CDR2 is FVKESK in the germline V gene. The CDR3 is 17 amino acids. The trim removed 0 bases at V and 5 bases at J, leaving 8 bases unmatched. CDR3 sequence (DNA): TGTGCCAGCAGCCAAGATCTAAGCGGGAGCAGAACCGGGGAGCTGTTTTTT. Translating gives CASSQDLSGSRTGELFF.

The V gene is TRBV29-1, the J gene TRBJ2-1; TRBD1 matches at 10 bases. The CDR3 length is 14 residues. Germline V gives CDR1 SQVTM, CDR2 ANQGSEA. The CDR3 reads CSTDSGTGVNEQFF. DNA for the CDR3: TGCAGTACAGACTCCGGGACAGGGGTCAATGAGCAGTTCTTC.

The chain carries TRBV5-6 and TRBJ2-1; 7 bases fit TRBD2. Looked up from germline, CDR1 is SGHDT and CDR2 is YYEEEE. The CDR3 length is 15 residues. V lost 2 bases and J lost 0; bases outside the gene matches: 2. CDR3 DNA sequence: TGTGCCAGCAGCTTTGCGGGAGACTCCTACAATGAGCAGTTCTTC. Amino acid sequence: CASSFAGDSYNEQFF.

V usage is TRBV30 and J usage is TRBJ2-7, with a tentative D call TRBD2 (6 bases). Trimming removed 7 bases at V and 7 bases at J, with 14 bases between. CDR3 length: 11 residues. CDR1 is GTSNPN and CDR2 is SVGIG in the germline V gene (reference sequence). The CDR3 sequence is CAYSPGREQYF. CDR3 bases: TGTGCCTACTCCCCGGGGAGGGAGCAGTACTTC.

This clone has more than one count but fewer than ten. This chain uses TRBV5-5 with TRBJ2-7; no clear D. The CDR3 is 14 amino acids. The germline CDR1 and CDR2 sequences are SGHKS and YYEKEE (reference sequence). Trimming cost V 1 base and J 7 bases, with 15 bases left between them. The CDR3 DNA is TGTGCCAGCAGCTTGAGACCCCTCGAGGCGGAGCAGTACTTC. Protein sequence: CASSLRPLEAEQYF.

V usage is TRBV11-2 and J usage is TRBJ2-1, with D uncertain. The germline V gene has CDR1 SGHAT and CDR2 FQNNGV. V was trimmed by 0 bases and J by 8 bases, leaving 8 bases between them. The CDR3 runs to 13 residues. In DNA form, the CDR3 reads TGTGCCAGCAGCTTAGACAGGAACCATGAGCAGTTCTTC. Encoded protein: CASSLDRNHEQFF.